The 8 T cell receptor beta chains given below trace back to one sample, sequenced in a study of blood T cell repertoires in COVID-19. The assay was immunoSEQ multiplex PCR, and TCRdb's table has in-frame clones only and misses some. The profile shows 80,000 or so clones, approximately 86% of them singletons. The specimen sequenced was peripheral blood. All receptors come from a woman aged 55 to 70 with acute or convalescent COVID-19.

The chain uses TRBV6-6 and TRBJ1-3; D gene unclear. This CDR3 is built from 15 residues. Germline-derived CDR1 and CDR2 are MNHNY and SVGAGI (reference sequence). V was trimmed by 0 bases and J by 0 bases, leaving 6 bases between them. The CDR3 loop is CASSYSSVSGNTIYF. CDR3 bases: TGTGCCAGCAGTTACTCGAGCGTCTCTGGAAACACCATATATTTT.

The J gene is TRBJ2-1, the V gene TRBV12-3 or TRBV12-4; no definite D call. The length of the CDR3 is 12 residues. Trimming stripped 3 bases from V and 7 bases from J, with 7 bases between. The CDR3 loop reads CASSFEWNEQFF. DNA for the CDR3: TGTGCCAGCAGTTTTGAGTGGAATGAGCAGTTCTTC.

This clone appeared once. The rearrangement links TRBV9 to TRBJ2-2, with unresolved D. Germline V lookup: CDR1 SGDLS, CDR2 YYNGEE. V gave up 0 bases and J gave up 2 bases, with 8 bases separating them. The CDR3 is 15 amino acids. CDR3 residues: CASSVDYFNTGELFF. The CDR3 DNA follows: TGTGCCAGCAGCGTAGATTACTTCAACACCGGGGAGCTGTTTTTT.

V usage is TRBV28 and J usage is TRBJ1-5; D not certain. The germline gives CDR1 MDHEN, CDR2 SYDVKM. The CDR3 is 16 amino acids. The ends were cut back, 4 bases at V and 0 bases at J, with 13 bases in the middle. The CDR3 loop is CASSSPGRYSNQPQHF. CDR3 nucleotide sequence: TGTGCCAGCAGTTCACCAGGCCGTTATAGCAATCAGCCCCAGCATTTT.

The chain is built from TRBV12-3 or TRBV12-4 and TRBJ1-2; maybe TRBD1 (5 bases). Trimming removed 3 bases from V and 12 bases from J, with 14 bases in between. The CDR3 spans 12 residues. DNA of the CDR3: TGTGCCAGCAGTTTCGGGCCGACAGAGGACACCTTC. Translation: CASSFGPTEDTF.

V is TRBV30 and J is TRBJ2-1, with 11 bases matching TRBD2. Looked up from germline, CDR1 is GTSNPN and CDR2 is SVGIG (reference sequence). With V trimmed by 0 bases and J by 9 bases, 7 bases remained unmatched. The CDR3 extends over 15 amino acids. The CDR3 bases are TGTGCCTGGAGTGTATCACTAGCGGGAGAGGGTGAGCAGTTCTTC. Encoded protein: CAWSVSLAGEGEQFF.

The chain carries TRBV7-2 and TRBJ2-4, with 9 bases fitting TRBD1. This CDR3 region has 16 residues. Germline CDR1 and CDR2: SGHTA and FQGNSA. Losses at the gene ends were 1 base for V and 3 bases for J; bases not matched to a gene: 4. For the CDR3, the DNA is TGTGCCAGCAGCTTAGGGGGACAGGGTAGCAAAAACATTCAGTACTTC. Protein: CASSLGGQGSKNIQYF.

This clone was picked up one time. V usage is TRBV19 and J usage is TRBJ2-5, with 7 bases that match TRBD2. The CDR3 is 13 amino acids. The V and J ends lost 8 bases and 0 bases, in that order; junction bases with no gene match: 3. Germline loops: CDR1 LNHDA, CDR2 SQIVND (reference sequence). The CDR3 reads CASGSGNQETQYF. DNA of the CDR3: TGTGCCAGTGGGAGCGGGAACCAAGAGACCCAGTACTTC.